This entry lists 2 T cell receptor beta chains sequenced from one sample in a study of CXCR3-negative and CXCR3-positive naive CD8 T cells. Study results and limitations: For CXCR3-positive naive cells, TRB CDR3s were more hydrophobic than those of CXCR3-negative naive cells.

The antigens these receptors bind are not known. Researchers prepared the TRB cDNA libraries using 5' RACE with UMI labels. TCRdb reprocessed the 5' RACE reads and stores each CDR3 protein as one record, lacking DNA. The table counts several thousand distinct CDR3 sequences; about 1.5% lies in the top ten. Material: naive CXCR3+ CD8+ T cells from blood. Subset meaning: CD45RO-CCR7+CD27+CD95- naive CD8+ T cells expressing CXCR3 (TNR3+). The receptor source for this set is a human donor in good health. Some clones in this sample may be carry-over from other donors' samples.

The chain recombines TRBV9 with TRBJ2-5; absent DNA, TCRdb's TRBD2 call cannot be checked. The CDR3 sequence is 15 residues long. Germline CDR1 and CDR2: SGDLS and YYNGEE. CDR3 region: CASSPGLAGGETQYF.

The V and J genes are TRBV29-1 and TRBJ1-1; the D call of TRBD1 rests on TCRdb alone, since no DNA is present to check it. The CDR3 runs 15 residues. Germline lookup yields CDR1 SQVTM and CDR2 ANQGSEA. CDR3 residues: CSVVLSSRGDTEAFF.